These 18 T cell receptor beta chains were all obtained from the same sample, sequenced in a study of T cells in Graves' hyperthyroidism and ophthalmopathy. Amplification of TCR beta CDR3 regions used RNA as the template. The study used the HTBI primer set for a first-round RT-PCR of the TCR CDR3. TCRdb reprocessed the multiplex PCR reads via MiXCR and lists one record per CDR3 protein. The table records approximately 400,000 distinct CDR3 sequences, less than 20% of them present only once. The sample taken for sequencing was blood. The receptor source for this set is a woman in her late teens or twenties with Graves' hyperthyroidism.

This chain connects TRBV13 to TRBJ2-6; a weak D match, TRBD1 (5 bases). From germline, CDR1 is PRHDT and CDR2 FYEKMQ (reference sequence). Trimming took off 3 bases at V and 0 bases at J, with 9 bases between the two ends. This CDR3 region has 16 residues. In DNA form, the CDR3 reads TGTGCCAGCAGCTTCATTGGGGCCTCTGGGGCCAACGTCCTGACTTTC. This sequence encodes CASSFIGASGANVLTF.

The chain has TRBV19 and TRBJ2-7; D call uncertain. Trimming cost V 4 bases and J 6 bases, with 19 bases left between them. The CDR3 is 15 residues long. In germline, CDR1 is LNHDA, CDR2 SQIVND (reference sequence). CDR3 protein: CASSTPSPRMGEQYF. The CDR3 DNA follows: TGTGCCAGTAGTACCCCCAGCCCCAGAATGGGCGAGCAGTACTTC.

This clonotype has at least ten counts. This sequence joins TRBV6-1 and TRBJ2-1, with D possibly matching TRBD1 (7 bases). The CDR3 totals 14 residues. Germline lookup yields CDR1 MNHNS and CDR2 SASEGT. The V gene lost 6 bases and the J gene lost 10 bases, with 19 bases spanning the gap. The CDR3 DNA sequence: TGTGCCAGCAGCCGAGAAGGACAGGCGGGAGAGCAGTTCTTC. Translated, it gives CASSREGQAGEQFF.

This clonotype has ten or more counts. The chain carries TRBV2 and TRBJ2-1, with unresolved D. The germline gives CDR1 SNHLY, CDR2 FYNNEI. This CDR3 has 13 residues. V was shortened by 5 bases and J by 6 bases, with 11 bases between the two germline ends. The CDR3 spells CASSNAGVNEQFF. CDR3 in DNA: TGTGCCAGCAGTAATGCTGGGGTCAATGAGCAGTTCTTC.

The table lists this clonotype with many counts. J is TRBJ1-5 and V is TRBV6-2 or TRBV6-3; no firm D call. The V and J ends lost 2 bases and 0 bases respectively, with 11 bases between them. The CDR3 spans 16 residues. The germline V gene has CDR1 MNHEY and CDR2 SVGEGT. Here the CDR3 DNA reads TGTGCCAGCAGTTACGCGGCACAGTATAGCAATCAGCCCCAGCATTTT. The encoded protein is CASSYAAQYSNQPQHF.

This chain links TRBV3-1 with TRBJ2-7; the D gene could be TRBD1 or TRBD2 (5 bases each). Per germline, CDR1 LGHDT and CDR2 YNNKEL (reference sequence). The CDR3 totals 14 residues. Trimming stripped 5 bases from V and 3 bases from J, with 14 bases between. The chain's CDR3 is CASSMGTNHYEQYF. The CDR3 DNA reads TGTGCCAGCAGCATGGGGACCAACCACTACGAGCAGTACTTC.

This clonotype was observed a single time. The chain is built from TRBV29-1 and TRBJ2-7; 7 positions match TRBD2. The length of the CDR3 is 14 residues. With 4 bases clipped from V and 6 bases from J, the junction kept 12 bases outside the gene matches. Per germline, CDR1 SQVTM and CDR2 ANQGSEA. Written as DNA, the CDR3 is TGCAGCGTTGGACTCTCGGGAGGCATGGCCGAGCAGTACTTC. Its protein product is CSVGLSGGMAEQYF.

The table lists this clonotype with a few counts. The V call is TRBV5-1, the J call TRBJ2-2; 9 positions agree with TRBD1. The CDR3 is made up of 15 amino acids. The germline gives CDR1 SGHRS, CDR2 YFSETQ. J was trimmed by 7 bases and V by 3 bases; bases with no gene match: 7. This CDR3 is CASSSLQGASGELFF. The CDR3 nucleotides are TGCGCCAGCAGCTCCCTACAGGGGGCCAGCGGGGAGCTGTTTTTT.

The CDR3 reads CASSLAHRGSNQPQHF. CDR3 DNA sequence: TGTGCCAGCAGCTTAGCCCACAGGGGCAGCAATCAGCCCCAGCATTTT. The V and J genes are TRBV7-3 and TRBJ1-5, with 7 bases identical to TRBD1. V lost 2 bases, J lost 1 base, and 5 bases stayed unmatched. The CDR3 extends over 16 amino acids. Germline V gene sequence: CDR1 SGHTA, CDR2 FQGTGA.

This clonotype was recorded at least ten times. The rearrangement links TRBV7-2 to TRBJ2-3; D may be TRBD2 (5 bases). CDR1 and CDR2 (germline): SGHTA, FQGNSA. V was clipped by 4 bases and J by 2 bases, with 22 bases between them. The CDR3 runs 18 residues. CDR3 residues: CASSYPIWTDGITDTQYF. The CDR3, as DNA: TGTGCCAGCAGCTATCCTATTTGGACGGACGGGATCACAGATACGCAGTATTTT.

Ten or more counts support this clonotype. This rearrangement joins TRBV6-1 to TRBJ1-5; D unclear. The CDR3 totals 12 residues. Trimming removed 2 bases from V and 9 bases from J, with 8 bases in between. From germline, CDR1 is MNHNS and CDR2 SASEGT. Here the CDR3 reads CASSEWDPPQHF. CDR3 coding DNA: TGTGCCAGCAGTGAATGGGATCCGCCCCAGCATTTT.

This clonotype was recorded a few times. The CDR3 is CASSIQGAVYQPQHF. CDR3 DNA: TGTGCCAGTAGTATTCAGGGGGCAGTTTATCAGCCCCAGCATTTT. This chain connects TRBV19 to TRBJ1-5, with 8 bases identical to TRBD1. The CDR3 runs 15 residues. Losses at the gene ends were 3 bases for V and 5 bases for J; bases not matched to a gene: 6. Germline V CDR1 and CDR2: LNHDA, SQIVND (reference sequence).

CDR3 sequence (DNA): TGTGCCATCAGTGAGTCGCGACAGCCCCAGCATTTT. It specifies CAISESRQPQHF. The chain links TRBV10-3 to TRBJ1-5; D remains ambiguous. The CDR3 runs to 12 residues. Germline CDR1 ENHRY, CDR2 SYGVKD. Trimming took off 0 bases at V and 7 bases at J, with 4 bases between the two ends.

This clonotype was seen repeatedly, ten times or more. The V and J genes are TRBV5-1 and TRBJ2-7; D might be TRBD2 (5 bases). Germline V gives CDR1 SGHRS, CDR2 YFSETQ. The V end lost 0 bases, the J end lost 3 bases, and 10 bases lay between the germline ends. The CDR3 contains 14 residues. Here the CDR3 reads CASSLASSLYEQYF. The CDR3 DNA sequence: TGCGCCAGCAGCTTGGCCTCTAGCCTCTACGAGCAGTACTTC.

This clonotype turned up a few times. This chain uses TRBV20-1 with TRBJ2-7; 9 bases match TRBD1. Germline lookup yields CDR1 DFQATT and CDR2 SNEGSKA (reference sequence). The CDR3 consists of 16 residues. V gave up 3 bases and J gave up 5 bases; unmatched junction bases: 14. The CDR3 DNA reads TGCAGTGCTAGCAACCCCGGGACAGGGAGGTCCCACGAGCAGTACTTC. Translated: CSASNPGTGRSHEQYF.

The V and J genes are TRBV7-9 and TRBJ1-2, with D perhaps matching TRBD1 (6 bases). This CDR3 spans 14 amino acids. Germline V gives CDR1 SEHNR, CDR2 FQNEAQ (reference sequence). V was clipped by 4 bases and J by 1 base, with 10 bases between them. Written as DNA, the CDR3 is TGTGCCAGCAGCTCCCGGGACATTAACTATGGCTACACCTTC. Translation gives CASSSRDINYGYTF.

The V and J genes are TRBV4-2 and TRBJ2-1; 7 bases line up with TRBD2. This CDR3 is built from 15 residues. Per germline, CDR1 LGHNA and CDR2 YNFKEQ. With 0 bases clipped from V and 12 bases from J, the junction kept 11 bases outside the gene matches. CDR3 region: CASSQDGNNQRGQFF. The DNA for the CDR3 is TGTGCCAGCAGCCAAGATGGAAATAACCAGCGGGGGCAGTTCTTC.

The genes are TRBV24-1 and TRBJ2-6, with D possibly being TRBD1 or TRBD2 (5 bases each). V lost 6 bases, J lost 2 bases, and 16 bases lay in between. CDR3 length: 17 residues. CDR1 is KGHDR, CDR2 SFDVKD, per germline. Written as DNA, the CDR3 is TGTGCCACCAGTCGTGGAGCGGCCAGGGCTGGGGCCAACGTCCTGACTTTC. Amino acid sequence: CATSRGAARAGANVLTF.